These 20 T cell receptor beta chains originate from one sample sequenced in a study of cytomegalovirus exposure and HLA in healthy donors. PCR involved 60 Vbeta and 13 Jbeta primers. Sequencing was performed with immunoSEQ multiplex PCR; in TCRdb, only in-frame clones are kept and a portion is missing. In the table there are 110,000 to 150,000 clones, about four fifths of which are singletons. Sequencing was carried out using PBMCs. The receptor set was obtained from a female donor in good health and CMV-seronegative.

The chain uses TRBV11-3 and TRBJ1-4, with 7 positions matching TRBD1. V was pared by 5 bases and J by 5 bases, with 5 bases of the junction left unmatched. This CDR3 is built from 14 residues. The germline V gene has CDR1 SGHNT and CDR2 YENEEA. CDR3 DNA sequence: TGTGCCAGCAGCCGGCGGGACAGAAATGAAAAACTGTTTTTT. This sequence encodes CASSRRDRNEKLFF.

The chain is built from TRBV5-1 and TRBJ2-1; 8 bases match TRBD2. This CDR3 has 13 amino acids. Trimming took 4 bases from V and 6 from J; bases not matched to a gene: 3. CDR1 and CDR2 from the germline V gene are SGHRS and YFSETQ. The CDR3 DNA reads TGCGCCAGCAGCAAGGGACTAGGCAATGAGCAGTTCTTC. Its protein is CASSKGLGNEQFF.

In DNA, the CDR3 is TGTGCCAGCAGCAAAGAAAGGGACTCTCGAACCTACGAGCAGTACTTC. Translation: CASSKERDSRTYEQYF. V and J are TRBV21-1 and TRBJ2-7; the D call TRBD2 from the table was never checked on the DNA. TRBV21-1 is a recognized pseudogene. This CDR3 has 16 amino acids.

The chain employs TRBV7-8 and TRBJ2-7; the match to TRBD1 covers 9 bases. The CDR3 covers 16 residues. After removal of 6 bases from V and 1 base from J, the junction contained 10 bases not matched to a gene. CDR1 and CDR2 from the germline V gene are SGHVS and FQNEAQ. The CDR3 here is CASRLWTGTGSYEQYF. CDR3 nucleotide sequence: TGTGCCAGCAGGTTGTGGACCGGGACAGGGTCCTACGAGCAGTACTTC. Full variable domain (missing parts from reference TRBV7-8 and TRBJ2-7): GAGVSQSPRYKVAKRGQDVALRCDPISGHVSLFWYQQALGQGPEFLTYFQNEAQLDKSGLPSDRFFAERPEGSVSTLKIQRTQQEDSAVYLCASRLWTGTGSYEQYFGPGTRLTVT.

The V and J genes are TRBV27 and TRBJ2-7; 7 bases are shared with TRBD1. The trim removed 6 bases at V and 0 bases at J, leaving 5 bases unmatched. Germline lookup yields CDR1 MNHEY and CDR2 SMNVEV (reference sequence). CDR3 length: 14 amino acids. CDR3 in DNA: TGTGCCAGCAGCACAGCAGGGGGCTCCTACGAGCAGTACTTC. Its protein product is CASSTAGGSYEQYF.

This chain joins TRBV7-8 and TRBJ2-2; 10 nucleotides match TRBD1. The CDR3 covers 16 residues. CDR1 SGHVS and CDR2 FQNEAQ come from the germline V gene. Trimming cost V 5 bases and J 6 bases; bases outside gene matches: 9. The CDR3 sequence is CASSVRDRGMAGELFF. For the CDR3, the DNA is TGTGCCAGCAGCGTCCGGGACAGGGGAATGGCCGGGGAGCTGTTTTTT.

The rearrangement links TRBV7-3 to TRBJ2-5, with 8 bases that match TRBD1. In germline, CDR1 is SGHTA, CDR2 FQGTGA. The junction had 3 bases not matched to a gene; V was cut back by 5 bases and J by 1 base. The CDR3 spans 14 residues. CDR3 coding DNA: TGTGCCAGCAGCCAACAGGGGGGCCAAGAGACCCAGTACTTC. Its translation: CASSQQGGQETQYF.

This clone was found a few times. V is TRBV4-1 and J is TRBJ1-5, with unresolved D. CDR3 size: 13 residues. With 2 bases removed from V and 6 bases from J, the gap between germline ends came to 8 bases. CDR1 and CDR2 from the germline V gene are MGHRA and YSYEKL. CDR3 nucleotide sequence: TGCGCCAGCAGCCAAACGGTCGGTCAGCCCCAGCATTTT. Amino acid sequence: CASSQTVGQPQHF.

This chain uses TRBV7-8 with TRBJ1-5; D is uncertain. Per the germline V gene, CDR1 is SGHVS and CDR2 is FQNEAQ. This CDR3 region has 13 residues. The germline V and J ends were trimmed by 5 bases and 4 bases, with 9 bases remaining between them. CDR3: CASSKDTNQPQHF. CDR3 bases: TGTGCCAGCAGCAAAGACACTAATCAGCCCCAGCATTTT.

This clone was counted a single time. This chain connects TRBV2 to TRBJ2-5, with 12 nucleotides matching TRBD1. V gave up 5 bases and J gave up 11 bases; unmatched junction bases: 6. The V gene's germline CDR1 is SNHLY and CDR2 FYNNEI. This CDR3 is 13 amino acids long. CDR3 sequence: CASSRDRGLEQYF. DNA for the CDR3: TGTGCCAGCAGTCGGGACAGGGGGCTTGAGCAGTACTTC.

CDR3 coding DNA: TGTGCCAGCAGTAAGACCCCCCGGAGCACTGAAGCTTTCTTT. It yields the protein CASSKTPRSTEAFF. The V call is TRBV6-5, the J call TRBJ1-1; D is unclear. The CDR3 contains 14 residues. The germline V gene encodes CDR1 MNHEY and CDR2 SVGAGI. Trimming cost V 5 bases and J 4 bases, with 14 bases left between them.

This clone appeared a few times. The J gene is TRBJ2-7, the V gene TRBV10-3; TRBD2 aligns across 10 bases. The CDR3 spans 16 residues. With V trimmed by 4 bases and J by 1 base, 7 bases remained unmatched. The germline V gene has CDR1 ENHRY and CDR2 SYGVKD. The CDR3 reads CAISVTGTSASYEQYF. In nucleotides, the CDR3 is TGTGCCATCAGTGTTACCGGGACTAGCGCTTCCTACGAGCAGTACTTC.

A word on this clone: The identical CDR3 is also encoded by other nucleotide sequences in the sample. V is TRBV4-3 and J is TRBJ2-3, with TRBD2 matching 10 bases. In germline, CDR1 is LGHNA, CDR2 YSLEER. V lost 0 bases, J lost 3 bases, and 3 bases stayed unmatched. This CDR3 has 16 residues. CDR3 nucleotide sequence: TGCGCCAGCAGCCAAGAGTCTAGCGGGGGTACAGATACGCAGTATTTT. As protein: CASSQESSGGTDTQYF.

The CDR3 protein is CASSQYRLENTGELFF. The DNA for the CDR3 is TGTGCCAGCAGCCAATACCGCCTAGAGAACACCGGGGAGCTGTTTTTT. The chain has TRBV14 and TRBJ2-2; no reliable D call. Germline V lookup: CDR1 SGHDN, CDR2 FVKESK. This CDR3 contains 16 residues. V shed 2 bases and J shed 1 base, with 11 bases lying between them.

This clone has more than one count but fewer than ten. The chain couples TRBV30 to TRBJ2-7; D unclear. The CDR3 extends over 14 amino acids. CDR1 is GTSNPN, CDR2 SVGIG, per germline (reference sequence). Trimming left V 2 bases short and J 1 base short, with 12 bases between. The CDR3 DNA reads TGTGCCTGGAGTAGGAGCCCGCCATCCTACGAGCAGTACTTC. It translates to CAWSRSPPSYEQYF.

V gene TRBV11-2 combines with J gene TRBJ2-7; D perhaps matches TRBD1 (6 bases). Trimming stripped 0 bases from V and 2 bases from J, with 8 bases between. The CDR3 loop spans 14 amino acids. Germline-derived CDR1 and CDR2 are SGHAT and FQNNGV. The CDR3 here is CASSLDSGAYEQYF. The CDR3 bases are TGTGCCAGCAGCTTAGATTCAGGGGCCTACGAGCAGTACTTC.

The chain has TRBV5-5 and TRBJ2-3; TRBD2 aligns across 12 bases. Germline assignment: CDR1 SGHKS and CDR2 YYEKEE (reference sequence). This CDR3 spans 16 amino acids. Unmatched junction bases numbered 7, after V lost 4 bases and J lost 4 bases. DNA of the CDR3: TGTGCCAGCAGCCGACCACTAGCGGGGGGTTCAGATACGCAGTATTTT. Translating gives CASSRPLAGGSDTQYF.

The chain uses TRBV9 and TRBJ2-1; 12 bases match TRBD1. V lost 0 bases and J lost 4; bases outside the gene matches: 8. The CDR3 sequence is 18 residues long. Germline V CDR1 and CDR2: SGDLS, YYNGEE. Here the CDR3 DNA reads TGTGCCAGCAGCGTAGGGTGGGGGGACAGGGGGCTTTACAATGAGCAGTTCTTC. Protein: CASSVGWGDRGLYNEQFF.

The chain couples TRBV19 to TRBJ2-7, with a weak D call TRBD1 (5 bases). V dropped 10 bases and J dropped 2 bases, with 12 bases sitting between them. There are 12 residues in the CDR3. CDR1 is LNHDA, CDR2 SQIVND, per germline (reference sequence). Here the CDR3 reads CATTDTTYEQYF. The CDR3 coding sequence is TGTGCCACCACGGACACCACCTACGAGCAGTACTTC.

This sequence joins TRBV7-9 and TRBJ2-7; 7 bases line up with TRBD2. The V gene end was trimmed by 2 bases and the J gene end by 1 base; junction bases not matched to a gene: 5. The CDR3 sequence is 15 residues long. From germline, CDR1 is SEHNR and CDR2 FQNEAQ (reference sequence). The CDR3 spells CASSLYAGVSYEQYF. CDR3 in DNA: TGTGCCAGCAGCTTATACGCGGGGGTATCCTACGAGCAGTACTTC.